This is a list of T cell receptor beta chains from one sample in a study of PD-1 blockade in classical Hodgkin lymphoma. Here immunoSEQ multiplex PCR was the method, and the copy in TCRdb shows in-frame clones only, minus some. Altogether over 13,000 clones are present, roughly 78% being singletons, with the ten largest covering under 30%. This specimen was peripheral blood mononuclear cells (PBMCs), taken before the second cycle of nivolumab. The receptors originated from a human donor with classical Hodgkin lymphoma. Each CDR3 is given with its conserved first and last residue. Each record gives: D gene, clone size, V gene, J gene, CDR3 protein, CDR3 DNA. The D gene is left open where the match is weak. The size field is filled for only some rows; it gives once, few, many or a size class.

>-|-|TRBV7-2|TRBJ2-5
CASSLEARSETQYF
TGTGCCAGCAGCTTAGAGGCCAGGTCGGAGACCCAGTACTTC
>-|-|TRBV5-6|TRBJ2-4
CASSLEGAKNIQYF
TGTGCCAGCAGCTTGGAGGGAGCCAAAAACATTCAGTACTTC
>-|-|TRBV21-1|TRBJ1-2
CASSPTRDRDHYGYTF
TGTGCCAGTAGCCCTACGCGGGACAGGGACCACTATGGCTACACCTTC
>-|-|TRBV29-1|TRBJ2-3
CSVTPRGTLSTDTQYF
TGCAGCGTTACCCCCCGGGGGACCCTTAGCACAGATACGCAGTATTTT
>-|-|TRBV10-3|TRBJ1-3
CAISPTDISGNTIYF
TGTGCCATCAGTCCAACAGACATCTCTGGAAACACCATATATTTT
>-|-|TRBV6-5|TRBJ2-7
CASKPLAGTYEQYF
TGTGCCAGCAAACCTCTAGCTGGTACCTACGAGCAGTACTTC
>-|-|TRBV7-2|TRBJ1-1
CASSLGVLNTEAFF
TGTGCCAGCAGCTTGGGGGTTCTGAACACTGAAGCTTTCTTT
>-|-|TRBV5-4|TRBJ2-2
CASRSGTANTGELFF
TGTGCCAGCCGATCCGGGACTGCGAACACCGGGGAGCTGTTTTTT
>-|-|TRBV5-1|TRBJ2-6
CASSTGHAGANVLTF
TGCGCCAGCAGCACCGGACATGCTGGGGCCAACGTCCTGACTTTC
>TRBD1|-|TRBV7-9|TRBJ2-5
CASSLEAGQGQETQYF
TGTGCCAGCAGCTTAGAGGCGGGACAGGGTCAAGAGACCCAGTACTTC
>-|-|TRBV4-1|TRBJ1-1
CASSQVGTLNTEAFF
TGCGCCAGCAGCCAAGTCGGGACGCTGAACACTGAAGCTTTCTTT
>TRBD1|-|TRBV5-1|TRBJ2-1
CASRPAGTAYNEQFF
TGCGCCAGCAGACCGGCCGGGACAGCCTACAATGAGCAGTTCTTC
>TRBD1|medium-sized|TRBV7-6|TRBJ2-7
CASSPGQGIAYEQYF
TGTGCCAGCAGCCCGGGACAGGGGATCGCCTACGAGCAGTACTTC
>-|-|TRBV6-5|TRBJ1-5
CASSENPGKPQHF
TGTGCCAGCAGTGAAAATCCTGGGAAGCCCCAGCATTTT
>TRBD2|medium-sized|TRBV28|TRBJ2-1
CASMPRQGTSGQPYNEQFF
TGTGCCAGCATGCCACGACAGGGTACTAGCGGGCAGCCGTACAATGAGCAGTTCTTC
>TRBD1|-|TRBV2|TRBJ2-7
CAVLGQSYEQYF
TGTGCCGTTTTGGGACAGTCCTACGAGCAGTACTTC
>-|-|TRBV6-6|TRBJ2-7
CASSYSTWGYEQYF
TGTGCCAGCAGTTACTCAACCTGGGGCTACGAGCAGTACTTC
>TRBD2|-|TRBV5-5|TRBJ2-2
CASSLELAATGELFF
TGTGCCAGCAGCTTGGAACTAGCGGCTACCGGGGAGCTGTTTTTT
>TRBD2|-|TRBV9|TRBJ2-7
CASSPAEGTTSYEQYF
TGTGCCAGCAGCCCTGCTGAAGGGACTACCTCCTACGAGCAGTACTTC
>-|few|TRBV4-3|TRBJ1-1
CASSQEKGHSNTEAFF
TGCGCCAGCAGCCAAGAGAAGGGACATTCGAACACTGAAGCTTTCTTT
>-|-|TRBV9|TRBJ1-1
CASSVGTLDTEAFF
TGTGCCAGCAGCGTCGGGACACTGGACACTGAAGCTTTCTTT
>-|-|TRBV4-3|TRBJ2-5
CASSQATGHWAETQYF
TGCGCCAGCAGCCAAGCGACGGGACATTGGGCAGAGACCCAGTACTTC
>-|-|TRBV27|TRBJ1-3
CASVLWGSLNSGNTIYF
TGTGCCAGCGTGCTTTGGGGGTCTCTAAACTCTGGAAACACCATATATTTT
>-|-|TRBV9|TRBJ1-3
CASSPRDVSGNTIYF
TGTGCCAGCAGCCCCCGGGACGTCTCTGGAAACACCATATATTTT
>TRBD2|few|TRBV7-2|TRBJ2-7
CASSPITSGGPRSEQYF
TGTGCCAGCAGCCCGATAACTAGCGGGGGGCCCCGCTCCGAGCAGTACTTC
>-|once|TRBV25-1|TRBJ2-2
CASSEPGTTGELFF
TGTGCCAGCAGTGAACCCGGGACCACCGGGGAGCTGTTTTTT
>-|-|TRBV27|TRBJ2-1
CASSSLSLIEFF
TGTGCCAGCAGTTCCCTGTCATTAATCGAGTTCTTC
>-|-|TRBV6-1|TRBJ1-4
CASRKGQTTNEKLFF
TGTGCCAGCAGGAAAGGACAGACAACTAATGAAAAACTGTTTTTT
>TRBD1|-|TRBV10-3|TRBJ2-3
CAILRQGPTDTQYF
TGTGCCATCCTTAGACAGGGACCCACAGATACGCAGTATTTT
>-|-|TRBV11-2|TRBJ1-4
CASSFWDEKLFF
TGTGCCAGCAGCTTCTGGGATGAAAAACTGTTTTTT
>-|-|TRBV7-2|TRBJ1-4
CASSPGLGNEKLFF
TGTGCCAGCAGCCCAGGGCTCGGGAATGAAAAACTGTTTTTT
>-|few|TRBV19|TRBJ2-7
CASSLGAGDYEQYF
TGTGCCAGTAGTCTGGGGGCAGGGGACTACGAGCAGTACTTC
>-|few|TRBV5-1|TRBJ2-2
CASSLALTGELFF
TGCGCCAGCAGCTTAGCTCTCACCGGGGAGCTGTTTTTT
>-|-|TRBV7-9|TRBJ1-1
CASSFVRNTEAFF
TGTGCCAGCAGCTTCGTCAGGAACACTGAAGCTTTCTTT
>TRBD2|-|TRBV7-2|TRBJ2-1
CASSKRGGLSYNEQFF
TGTGCCAGCAGCAAACGGGGGGGCCTCTCCTACAATGAGCAGTTCTTC
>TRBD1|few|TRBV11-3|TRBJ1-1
CASSRNRGAEAFF
TGTGCCAGCAGCAGAAACAGGGGCGCTGAAGCTTTCTTT
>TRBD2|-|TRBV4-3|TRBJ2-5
CASSPYGSGGPSGTQYF
TGCGCCAGCAGCCCCTACGGTAGCGGGGGACCTAGTGGGACCCAGTACTTC
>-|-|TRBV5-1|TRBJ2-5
CASSLRGETQYF
TGCGCCAGCAGCTTAAGGGGCGAGACCCAGTACTTC
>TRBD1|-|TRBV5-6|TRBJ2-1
CASSPQGALYNEQFF
TGTGCCAGCAGCCCCCAGGGGGCTCTCTACAATGAGCAGTTCTTC
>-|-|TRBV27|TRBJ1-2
CASSAGTDYGYTF
TGTGCCAGCAGTGCGGGAACAGACTATGGCTACACCTTC
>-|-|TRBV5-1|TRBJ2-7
CASSLQSSSYEQYF
TGCGCCAGCAGCTTGCAGAGTTCCTCCTACGAGCAGTACTTC
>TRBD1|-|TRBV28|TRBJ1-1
CASSFSGQGEAFF
TGTGCCAGCAGTTTCTCCGGACAGGGTGAAGCTTTCTTT
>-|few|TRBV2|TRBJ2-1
CASSVFNEQFF
TGTGCCAGCAGTGTTTTTAACGAGCAGTTCTTC
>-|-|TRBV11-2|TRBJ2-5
CASSLGGGSQETQYF
TGTGCCAGCAGCTTAGGGGGCGGCAGCCAAGAGACCCAGTACTTC
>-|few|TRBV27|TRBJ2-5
CASSRVVQETQYF
TGTGCCAGCAGCCGAGTGGTACAAGAGACCCAGTACTTC
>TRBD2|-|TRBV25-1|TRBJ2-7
CASNQRGIEQYF
TGTGCCAGCAACCAGCGGGGCATCGAGCAGTACTTC
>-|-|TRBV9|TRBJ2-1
CASSVSPEDNEQFF
TGTGCCAGCAGCGTAAGCCCAGAAGACAATGAGCAGTTCTTC
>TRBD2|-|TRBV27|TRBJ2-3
CASSPRLAGGLGTQYF
TGTGCCAGCAGCCCACGCCTAGCGGGGGGGCTTGGTACGCAGTATTTT
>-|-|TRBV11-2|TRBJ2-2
CASSLLLDTGELFF
TGTGCCAGCAGCTTATTGCTCGACACCGGGGAGCTGTTTTTT
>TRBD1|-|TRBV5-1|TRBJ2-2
CASSRQGPNTGELFF
TGCGCCAGCAGCCGACAGGGGCCGAACACCGGGGAGCTGTTTTTT
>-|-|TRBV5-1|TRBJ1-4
CASSLHLTSGGNEKLFF
TGCGCCAGCAGCTTGCATTTGACTTCTGGGGGAAATGAAAAACTGTTTTTT